What follows are 12 T cell receptor beta chains derived from one specimen sequenced in a study of early T cells in non-severe SARS-CoV-2 infection (dated by TCRdb to the early 2020s). The library was made by 5' RACE. These reads were obtained on a NextSeq 500. TCRdb reprocessed the public reads (quality trimming at Q25 with fastp, clone calling with MiXCR) and kept in-frame beta chains. Identical CDR3 protein sequences are pooled into one entry, listed with their most common genes and DNA. Present in this sample are about 83,000 distinct CDR3 sequences, about 12% of which were seen just once. Approximately 7% of the sample is in the top ten clones. The material sequenced was whole blood. These receptors all stem from an adult who was a healthcare worker with PCR-confirmed SARS-CoV-2 infection or an uninfected control (not recorded which).

In this sample, this clonotype turned up a few times. The chain joins TRBV7-2 to TRBJ2-1; 7 nucleotides agree with TRBD1. The CDR3 is 13 amino acids. Germline lookup yields CDR1 SGHTA and CDR2 FQGNSA. Trimming at V came to 5 bases and at J to 8 bases, leaving 6 bases not matched to a gene. The CDR3 here is CASSQGVVDEQFF. The CDR3 coding sequence is TGTGCCAGCAGCCAGGGGGTGGTCGATGAGCAGTTCTTC.

This clonotype was seen many times. The chain links TRBV11-1 to TRBJ2-2; TRBD1 matches 7 bases. This CDR3 has 14 amino acids. The germline V gene has CDR1 SGHAT and CDR2 FQDESV (reference sequence). With V trimmed by 5 bases and J by 7 bases, 7 bases remained unmatched. CDR3 nucleotide sequence: TGTGCCAGCAGCAAGAACAGGGGCGTCGGGGAGCTGTTTTTT. This sequence encodes CASSKNRGVGELFF.

This chain joins TRBV14 and TRBJ1-1, with D possibly being TRBD1 (5 bases). Between the trimmed V and J ends, which lost 2 bases and 1 base, there was a span of 8 bases. The CDR3 extends over 14 amino acids. Germline values: CDR1 SGHDN, CDR2 FVKESK. The DNA of the CDR3 is TGTGCCAGCAGCCAATACGGGACGAACACTGAAGCTTTCTTT. Protein: CASSQYGTNTEAFF.

The CDR3 reads CSVETTHTEAFF. For the CDR3, the DNA is TGCAGCGTTGAAACGACGCACACTGAAGCTTTCTTT. The J gene is TRBJ1-1, the V gene TRBV29-1; D remains unclear. Trimming removed 2 bases from V and 3 bases from J, with 7 bases in between. The CDR3 has 12 residues. Per the germline V gene, CDR1 is SQVTM and CDR2 is ANQGSEA.

A few counts support this clonotype. This rearrangement joins TRBV4-2 to TRBJ2-1; no firm D call. V dropped 4 bases and J dropped 5 bases, with 12 bases sitting between them. Germline CDR1 LGHNA, CDR2 YNFKEQ. This CDR3 has 14 amino acids. CDR3 in DNA: TGTGCCAGCAGCCCGCCTGCCGCGGACAATGAGCAGTTCTTC. This gives the protein CASSPPAADNEQFF.

This clonotype was recorded a few times. V usage is TRBV5-1 and J usage is TRBJ2-7; 9 bases line up with TRBD2. Germline V gene lookup returns CDR1 SGHRS and CDR2 YFSETQ. Losses at the gene ends were 4 bases for V and 4 bases for J; bases not matched to a gene: 12. The length of the CDR3 is 16 residues. This CDR3 reads CASSGKLTSGRYEQYF. CDR3 in DNA: TGCGCCAGCAGCGGGAAGCTGACTAGCGGCCGGTACGAGCAGTACTTC.

The chain couples TRBV10-3 to TRBJ2-1, with D tentatively TRBD2 (5 bases). V dropped 0 bases and J dropped 4 bases, with 13 bases sitting between them. The CDR3 sequence is 16 residues long. Germline assignment: CDR1 ENHRY and CDR2 SYGVKD. The DNA of the CDR3 is TGTGCCATCAGTGAGTCCGTGTCGGGGATTTACAATGAGCAGTTCTTC. As protein: CAISESVSGIYNEQFF.

This clonotype was observed a handful of times. This chain links TRBV29-1 with TRBJ2-3; 7 nucleotides match TRBD1. V was clipped by 6 bases and J by 1 base; unmatched bases: 1. The CDR3 runs to 12 residues. CDR1 SQVTM and CDR2 ANQGSEA come from the germline V gene. In DNA, the CDR3 is TGCAGCGTAACAGGGGGCACAGATACGCAGTATTTT. This sequence encodes CSVTGGTDTQYF.

There are a few counts of this clonotype. The CDR3: CASSSDRGIPLEQYF. CDR3 bases: TGTGCCAGCAGTTCCGACAGGGGGATCCCCCTCGAGCAGTACTTC. The gene calls are TRBV6-6 and TRBJ2-7; 9 bases match TRBD1. J was trimmed by 6 bases and V by 4 bases; bases with no gene match: 10. CDR1 MNHNY and CDR2 SVGAGI come from the germline V gene (reference sequence). CDR3 length: 15 residues.

This clonotype has a count of ten or more. The rearrangement joins TRBV6-2 or TRBV6-3 to TRBJ2-7; D is unclear. The CDR3 sequence is 13 residues long. From germline, CDR1 is MNHEY and CDR2 SVGEGT. Trimming removed 5 bases at V and 2 bases at J, with 10 bases between. The CDR3 is CASSPDLPYEQYF. The CDR3 nucleotides are TGTGCCAGCAGTCCGGACCTCCCCTACGAGCAGTACTTC.

CDR3 bases: TGTGCCAGCAGTTTAGATAGGCGGCAGACCCAGTACTTC. Encoded protein: CASSLDRRQTQYF. J is TRBJ2-5 and V is TRBV12-3 or TRBV12-4; D not resolved. The CDR3 consists of 13 residues. V lost 1 base, J lost 6 bases, and 9 bases lay in between.

This clonotype has just a few counts. V gene TRBV19 combines with J gene TRBJ2-1; D uncertain. This CDR3 contains 12 residues. Trimming shortened V by 0 bases and J by 10 bases, and 7 bases separated the two germline ends. Germline V lookup: CDR1 LNHDA, CDR2 SQIVND (reference sequence). As DNA, the CDR3 is TGTGCCAGTAGTATAGAACACGGGGAGCAGTTCTTC. The encoded protein is CASSIEHGEQFF.